Following are 17 T cell receptor beta chains from one sample sequenced in a study of human T cells and chemical hapten exposure. From the RACE reads, TCRdb called clonotypes with MiXCR, one entry per CDR3 protein. The sample comprises 80,000 to 95,000 distinct CDR3 sequences, around 10% of which are singletons, and roughly 1.5% rests with the top ten. The sample's time point: patch test 2, 6 weeks after DPC sensitization. Treatment meaning: therapeutic diphenylcyclopropenone sensitization with weekly scalp DPC. The sample consisted of whole blood, taken in connection with sensitization to the hapten diphenylcyclopropenone (DPC). The receptors here all came from a man aged 18-30 years with alopecia areata. Some clones in this sample may be carry-over from other donors' samples.

This clonotype occurred a few times. In DNA form, the CDR3 reads TGTGCCAGCAGCCCTAGGCCCGGGGAGCTAGCCAAAAACATTCAGTACTTC. Its protein product is CASSPRPGELAKNIQYF. This sequence joins TRBV9 and TRBJ2-4; possibly TRBD2 for D (5 bases). With 4 bases removed from V and 0 bases from J, the gap between germline ends came to 17 bases. Germline CDR1 reads SGDLS; CDR2 reads YYNGEE. CDR3 length: 17 residues.

This clonotype was observed many times. V usage is TRBV6-4 and J usage is TRBJ2-2; 8 bases map to TRBD2. V lost 4 bases and J lost 0; bases outside the gene matches: 4. This CDR3 spans 16 amino acids. Germline loops: CDR1 MRHNA, CDR2 SNTAGT. CDR3 loop: CASSVGGLANTGELFF. CDR3 nucleotide sequence: TGTGCCAGCAGTGTGGGGGGACTAGCGAACACCGGGGAGCTGTTTTTT.

The chain has TRBV19 and TRBJ2-3; D remains unclear. Between the trimmed V and J ends, which lost 2 bases and 1 base, there was a span of 13 bases. Germline V lookup: CDR1 LNHDA, CDR2 SQIVND (reference sequence). The CDR3 totals 16 residues. DNA for the CDR3: TGTGCCAGTAGTATAAGTACTTACCGCGGCACAGATACGCAGTATTTT. It yields the protein CASSISTYRGTDTQYF.

In this sample, this clonotype turned up a few times. V and J are TRBV20-1 and TRBJ2-5, with TRBD1 identical over 9 bases. CDR3 length: 15 amino acids. J gave up 5 bases and V 2 bases, and 9 bases lay outside the gene matches. The germline CDR1 and CDR2 sequences are DFQATT and SNEGSKA (reference sequence). CDR3 nucleotides: TGCAGTGCTAGATTTCCGGGACAGGGAATGGAGACCCAGTACTTC. Protein sequence: CSARFPGQGMETQYF.

V is TRBV9 and J is TRBJ2-2; unclear D gene. V was cut by 0 bases and J by 6 bases, with 6 bases left in between. CDR1 is SGDLS, CDR2 YYNGEE, per germline. The CDR3 contains 13 residues. CDR3 in amino acids: CASSVALSGELFF. The CDR3 nucleotides read TGTGCCAGCAGCGTAGCTCTATCCGGGGAGCTGTTTTTT.

This clonotype has more than one count but fewer than ten. A read error may account for a junction end that differs from germline. This chain connects TRBV7-2 to TRBJ2-1; 8 bases align to TRBD1. Germline V gene data show CDR1 as SGHTA and CDR2 as FQGNSA. This CDR3 has 15 residues. The CDR3 protein is CASRLDRGLYNEQFF. The DNA for the CDR3 is TGTGCCAGCAGGTTAGACAGGGGTCTCTACAATGAGCAGTTCTTC. Based on the CDR3 plus reference TRBV7-2 and TRBJ2-1, the full variable domain is GAGVSQSPSNKVTEKGKDVELRCDPISGHTALYWYRQSLGQGLEFLIYFQGNSAPDKSGLPSDRFSAERTGGSVSTLTIQRTQQEDSAVYLCASRLDRGLYNEQFFGPGTRLTVL.

This chain joins TRBV4-3 and TRBJ2-1, with D hard to call. The V gene's germline CDR1 is LGHNA and CDR2 YSLEER. V was clipped by 0 bases and J by 10 bases, with 16 bases between them. This CDR3 has 15 amino acids. CDR3 in DNA: TGCGCCAGCAGCCAAGATCTAGAGACTCGACGGGAGCAGTTCTTC. Its translation: CASSQDLETRREQFF.

This clonotype was seen repeatedly, ten times or more. This chain connects TRBV2 to TRBJ2-5; D is tentatively TRBD1 or TRBD2 (7 bases each). V lost 7 bases and J lost 5, with 23 bases in between. The germline V gene encodes CDR1 SNHLY and CDR2 FYNNEI. The CDR3 totals 16 residues. CDR3 DNA sequence: TGTGCCAGCATGGGCGAGGGAGGGGGCACAAGGGAGACCCAGTACTTC. The encoded protein is CASMGEGGGTRETQYF.

This clonotype was observed many times. V and J are TRBV19 and TRBJ1-1; weak D call: TRBD1 (5 bases). V was shortened by 3 bases and J by 0 bases, with 14 bases between the two germline ends. The CDR3 spans 16 residues. CDR1 and CDR2 (germline): LNHDA, SQIVND (reference sequence). In nucleotides, the CDR3 is TGTGCCAGTAGTATGGGGTGGCAGGGATTGAACACTGAAGCTTTCTTT. Its translation is CASSMGWQGLNTEAFF.

In its sample, this clonotype was seen a few times. In nucleotides, the CDR3 is TGTGCCAGCTCACCACTAAACATTCAGTACTTC. As protein: CASSPLNIQYF. The gene calls are TRBV18 and TRBJ2-4, with D unclear. The CDR3 contains 11 residues. From germline, CDR1 is KGHSH and CDR2 LQKENI. Trimming removed 1 base at V and 6 bases at J, with 1 base between.

This clonotype was found many times. V is TRBV29-1 and J is TRBJ2-3, with a possible D match to TRBD2 (6 bases). V was cut by 3 bases and J by 2 bases, with 12 bases left in between. This CDR3 is built from 14 residues. Germline assignment: CDR1 SQVTM and CDR2 ANQGSEA. CDR3 sequence (DNA): TGCAGCGTTGATTCCCGGGGGACCACAGATACGCAGTATTTT. It is translated as CSVDSRGTTDTQYF.

This clonotype showed up just a few times. The chain recombines TRBV5-1 with TRBJ1-1; D gene ambiguous. Looked up from germline, CDR1 is SGHRS and CDR2 is YFSETQ. The CDR3 contains 13 residues. The V end was cut by 5 bases, the J end by 1 base, with 9 bases between. The CDR3 coding sequence is TGCGCCAGCAGACCCGGCCAGAACACTGAAGCTTTCTTT. It codes for CASRPGQNTEAFF.

This clonotype was seen repeatedly, ten times or more. The V call is TRBV19, the J call TRBJ1-2; D gene uncertain. V lost 1 base to trimming and J lost 4 bases, with 13 bases between them. The CDR3 runs to 15 residues. Germline-derived CDR1 and CDR2 are LNHDA and SQIVND (reference sequence). CDR3 bases: TGTGCCAGTAGTATAGTCCCGACAACTACCTATGGCTACACCTTC. Residues: CASSIVPTTTYGYTF.

This clonotype was counted at least ten times. The J gene is TRBJ2-3, the V gene TRBV7-9; D unclear. The germline V and J ends were trimmed by 3 bases and 0 bases, with 1 base remaining between them. Germline V CDR1 and CDR2: SEHNR, FQNEAQ (reference sequence). The CDR3 has 12 amino acids. The CDR3 nucleotides read TGTGCCAGCAGCTTCAGCACAGATACGCAGTATTTT. This translates into CASSFSTDTQYF. The whole variable domain, filled in from reference TRBV7-9 and TRBJ2-3, reads DTGVSQNPRHKITKRGQNVTFRCDPISEHNRLYWYRQTLGQGPEFLTYFQNEAQLEKSRLLSDRFSAERPKGSFSTLEIQRTEQGDSAMYLCASSFSTDTQYFGPGTRLTVL.

The chain is built from TRBV9 and TRBJ2-5; D is ambiguous. Germline V gives CDR1 SGDLS, CDR2 YYNGEE. Trimming pared 0 bases from V and 2 bases from J, leaving 8 bases between. The CDR3 contains 14 residues. CDR3 sequence reads: CASSVGGAQETQYF. For the CDR3, the DNA is TGTGCCAGCAGCGTAGGTGGCGCACAAGAGACCCAGTACTTC.

This clonotype turned up a few times. The V call is TRBV20-1, the J call TRBJ1-1; 11 bases align to TRBD1. The junction had 4 bases not matched to a gene; V was cut back by 5 bases and J by 5 bases. The CDR3 extends over 13 amino acids. The germline gives CDR1 DFQATT, CDR2 SNEGSKA (reference sequence). As DNA, the CDR3 is TGCAGTGCTTGGAGGGACAGGGGGACTGAAGCTTTCTTT. The encoded protein is CSAWRDRGTEAFF.

There are many counts of this clonotype. This chain connects TRBV11-2 to TRBJ1-1, with D tentatively TRBD1 (5 bases). The V gene lost 5 bases and the J gene lost 0 bases, with 10 bases spanning the gap. CDR1 SGHAT and CDR2 FQNNGV come from the germline V gene. This CDR3 is built from 14 residues. CDR3 in DNA: TGTGCCAGCAGCCTGGGACGGGTGAACACTGAAGCTTTCTTT. Translated: CASSLGRVNTEAFF.